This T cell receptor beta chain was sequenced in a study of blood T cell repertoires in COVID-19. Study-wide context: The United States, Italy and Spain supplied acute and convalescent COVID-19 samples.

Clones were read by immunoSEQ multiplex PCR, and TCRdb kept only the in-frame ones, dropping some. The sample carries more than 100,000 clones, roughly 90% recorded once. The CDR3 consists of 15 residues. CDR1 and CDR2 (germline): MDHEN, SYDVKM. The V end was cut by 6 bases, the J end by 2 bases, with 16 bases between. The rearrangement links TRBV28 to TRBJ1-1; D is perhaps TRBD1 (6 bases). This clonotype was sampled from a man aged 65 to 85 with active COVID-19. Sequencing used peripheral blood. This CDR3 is CASRPAGAPNTEAFF. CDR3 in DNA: TGTGCCAGCAGGCCAGCAGGGGCCCCTAACACTGAAGCTTTCTTT.